This entry lists 21 T cell receptor beta chains sequenced from one sample in a study of cytomegalovirus exposure and HLA in healthy donors. 13 Jbeta primers and 60 Vbeta primers were used for the PCR. Sequencing was performed with immunoSEQ multiplex PCR; in TCRdb, only in-frame clones are kept and a portion is missing. The repertoire holds about 40,000 clones, with 66% as singletons. The specimen sequenced was PBMCs. Receptors originate from a man aged 50-59 years in good health and CMV-seropositive.

As DNA, the CDR3 is TGCGCCAGCAGCGGGAAAGGGGCGAACACTGAAGCTTTCTTT. Translation gives CASSGKGANTEAFF. The chain carries TRBV5-1 and TRBJ1-1, with TRBD1 as a possible D gene (5 bases). Germline V gene sequence: CDR1 SGHRS, CDR2 YFSETQ. The V gene lost 4 bases and the J gene lost 1 base, with 11 bases spanning the gap. The CDR3 loop spans 14 amino acids.

This chain links TRBV7-2 with TRBJ1-3; D remains ambiguous. In germline, CDR1 is SGHTA, CDR2 FQGNSA. Trimming took 5 bases from V and 0 from J, leaving 8 bases between them. The CDR3 extends over 14 amino acids. The CDR3 reads CASSPNSSGNTIYF. The CDR3 DNA follows: TGTGCCAGCAGCCCAAACAGCTCTGGAAACACCATATATTTT.

The genes are TRBV6-6 and TRBJ1-2, with 7 nucleotides matching TRBD1. The length of the CDR3 is 14 residues. The V gene end was trimmed by 6 bases and the J gene end by 8 bases; junction bases not matched to a gene: 12. Germline lookup yields CDR1 MNHNY and CDR2 SVGAGI (reference sequence). CDR3 sequence reads: CASSPDGQVLGYTF. CDR3 DNA: TGTGCCAGCAGCCCAGACGGACAGGTCTTGGGCTACACCTTC.

This clone has only a few counts. The chain links TRBV4-3 to TRBJ1-1; D remains unclear. V gave up 1 base and J gave up 1 base, with 10 bases separating them. Germline CDR1 reads LGHNA; CDR2 reads YSLEER. The CDR3 contains 15 residues. The CDR3 region has the DNA TGCGCCAGCAGCCAAGTTATCTACCGGAACACTGAAGCTTTCTTT. Protein: CASSQVIYRNTEAFF.

This clone was counted once. The chain carries TRBV7-2 and TRBJ1-2; 12 bases are shared with TRBD1. CDR3 length: 14 residues. Germline lookup yields CDR1 SGHTA and CDR2 FQGNSA. V shed 1 base, J shed 7 bases, and the junction held 1 base outside the gene matches. CDR3 sequence reads: CASSLGGQGAGYTF. In DNA, the CDR3 is TGTGCCAGCAGCTTAGGGGGACAGGGGGCTGGCTACACCTTC.

The sample holds a few counts of this clone. The rearrangement joins TRBV15 to TRBJ1-4, with 8 bases aligning to TRBD1. J lost 6 bases, V lost 1 base, and 7 bases had no gene match. This CDR3 spans 16 amino acids. CDR1 is LNHNV, CDR2 YYDKDF, per germline (reference sequence). CDR3 in DNA: TGTGCCACCAGCAGAGTCCGCGGGACAGGATATGAAAAACTGTTTTTT. This encodes CATSRVRGTGYEKLFF.

This clone was recorded once. The rearrangement uses TRBV4-1 and TRBJ2-3; 9 bases are a match to TRBD2. There are 18 residues in the CDR3. The germline gives CDR1 MGHRA, CDR2 YSYEKL. The trim removed 0 bases at V and 2 bases at J, leaving 9 bases unmatched. The CDR3 is CASSQEVIAGGFTDTQYF. As DNA, the CDR3 is TGCGCCAGCAGCCAAGAGGTGATCGCGGGGGGGTTCACAGATACGCAGTATTTT.

The gene calls are TRBV7-2 and TRBJ2-7, with D possibly TRBD1 on 6 matching bases. V was clipped by 5 bases and J by 4 bases, with 21 bases between them. Germline V gives CDR1 SGHTA, CDR2 FQGNSA. The CDR3 contains 16 residues. The CDR3 loop reads CASSPRWGQRGYEQYF. CDR3 coding DNA: TGTGCCAGCAGCCCCAGGTGGGGACAAAGGGGATACGAGCAGTACTTC. Looking up the rest from reference TRBV7-2 and TRBJ2-7 gives the full variable domain: GAGVSQSPSNKVTEKGKDVELRCDPISGHTALYWYRQSLGQGLEFLIYFQGNSAPDKSGLPSDRFSAERTGGSVSTLTIQRTQQEDSAVYLCASSPRWGQRGYEQYFGPGTRLTVT.

V is TRBV30 and J is TRBJ2-1; D might be TRBD2 (5 bases). The germline CDR1 and CDR2 sequences are GTSNPN and SVGIG (reference sequence). The CDR3 contains 12 residues. Trimming stripped 3 bases from V and 7 bases from J, with 10 bases between. The CDR3 here is CAWRGDGNEQFF. The CDR3 bases are TGTGCCTGGAGGGGAGATGGGAATGAGCAGTTCTTC.

The chain joins TRBV28 to TRBJ1-2; D is possibly TRBD1 (6 bases). Germline CDR1 reads MDHEN; CDR2 reads SYDVKM. Trimming cost V 7 bases and J 0 bases, with 12 bases left between them. The CDR3 spans 14 residues. DNA of the CDR3: TGTGCCAGCAATGGGGGGGCAGCTAACTATGGCTACACCTTC. Translated: CASNGGAANYGYTF.

This clone was recorded only once. The V call is TRBV29-1, the J call TRBJ2-5; D possibly corresponds to TRBD2 (7 bases). Trimming left V 7 bases short and J 4 bases short, with 19 bases between. Germline CDR1 reads SQVTM; CDR2 reads ANQGSEA. The CDR3 sequence is 14 residues long. The CDR3 is CSAGGGGGGETQYF. The CDR3 region has the DNA TGCAGCGCCGGGGGAGGGGGAGGAGGAGAGACCCAGTACTTC.

The J gene is TRBJ1-1, the V gene TRBV2; no clear D gene. This CDR3 is built from 13 residues. V was pared by 4 bases and J by 1 base, with 7 bases between. Germline CDR1 and CDR2: SNHLY and FYNNEI. CDR3 bases: TGTGCCAGCAGTGGGGAGGGGAACACTGAAGCTTTCTTT. This sequence encodes CASSGEGNTEAFF.

The V call is TRBV4-1, the J call TRBJ2-7, with D perhaps TRBD1 (6 bases). There are 15 residues in the CDR3. V lost 1 base, J lost 1 base, and 11 bases lay in between. CDR1 MGHRA and CDR2 YSYEKL come from the germline V gene. The CDR3 sequence: CASSQGGQSSYEQYF. In DNA, the CDR3 is TGCGCCAGCAGCCAAGGCGGACAGAGTTCCTACGAGCAGTACTTC.

This chain uses TRBV5-1 with TRBJ2-5; weak D call: TRBD1 (6 bases). The V end lost 0 bases, the J end lost 5 bases, and 11 bases lay between the germline ends. Germline CDR1 is SGHRS and CDR2 is YFSETQ. CDR3 length: 14 residues. The CDR3 protein is CASSLGTAPETQYF. CDR3 DNA: TGCGCCAGCAGCTTGGGGACAGCTCCGGAGACCCAGTACTTC.

The rearrangement uses TRBV9 and TRBJ2-2, with D perhaps TRBD1 (5 bases). The CDR3 contains 13 residues. The V end was cut by 4 bases, the J end by 6 bases, with 10 bases between. CDR1 is SGDLS, CDR2 YYNGEE, per germline. The CDR3 sequence: CASSPRVAGELFF. In DNA, the CDR3 is TGTGCCAGCAGCCCCAGGGTTGCCGGGGAGCTGTTTTTT.

This clone was counted only a few times. V is TRBV6-5 and J is TRBJ1-1, with D possibly matching TRBD1 (6 bases). V gave up 4 bases and J gave up 7 bases, with 10 bases separating them. The length of the CDR3 is 12 residues. Looked up from germline, CDR1 is MNHEY and CDR2 is SVGAGI. The CDR3 loop reads CASSSQGREAFF. For the CDR3, the DNA is TGTGCCAGCAGTTCACAGGGTCGTGAAGCTTTCTTT.

This rearrangement joins TRBV28 to TRBJ1-5, with TRBD1 matching over 9 bases. The ends lost 0 bases at V and 4 bases at J; junction bases unmatched: 1. Germline loops: CDR1 MDHEN, CDR2 SYDVKM. This CDR3 spans 15 amino acids. This CDR3 is CASSLWDRGNQPQHF. In nucleotides, the CDR3 is TGTGCCAGCAGTTTATGGGACAGGGGAAATCAGCCCCAGCATTTT.

The chain combines TRBV4-3 with TRBJ2-7; D perhaps matches TRBD2 (6 bases). The germline V gene has CDR1 LGHNA and CDR2 YSLEER. V lost 4 bases and J lost 5, with 15 bases in between. CDR3 length: 14 residues. CDR3 in DNA: TGCGCCAGCAGCCTGGTTGGAGGGTCAGACGAGCAGTACTTC. This encodes CASSLVGGSDEQYF.

This chain links TRBV18 with TRBJ2-3; possibly TRBD2 for D (6 bases). The germline V gene encodes CDR1 KGHSH and CDR2 LQKENI. V dropped 8 bases and J dropped 3 bases, with 24 bases sitting between them. This CDR3 region has 17 residues. In DNA form, the CDR3 reads TGTGCCAGCGCCCCGCCGACGGGCGGGGTCGGGACAGATACGCAGTATTTT. This gives the protein CASAPPTGGVGTDTQYF.

This chain links TRBV4-3 with TRBJ2-3, with TRBD1 matching 7 bases. Germline V gene lookup returns CDR1 LGHNA and CDR2 YSLEER. The CDR3 runs 14 residues. The J segment lost 4 bases and the V segment lost 2 bases, leaving 3 bases of the junction unmatched. CDR3 sequence reads: CASSQLTGPDTQYF. CDR3 DNA: TGCGCCAGCAGCCAATTGACAGGGCCAGATACGCAGTATTTT.

The rearrangement uses TRBV18 and TRBJ1-1; 7 bases map to TRBD1. This CDR3 has 15 residues. After removal of 6 bases from V and 0 bases from J, the junction contained 7 bases not matched to a gene. Germline CDR1 reads KGHSH; CDR2 reads LQKENI. The DNA for the CDR3 is TGTGCCAGCTCCCTGGGACAGATCATGAACACTGAAGCTTTCTTT. It translates to CASSLGQIMNTEAFF.